This passage covers 31 T cell receptor beta chains from one sample sequenced in a study of T cell responses to AZD1222 COVID-19 vaccine. Libraries were prepared by immunoSEQ multiplex PCR; TCRdb keeps only in-frame clonotypes and omits some of them. The table has about 120,000 clones, approximately 90% seen once. This specimen was peripheral blood, taken 28 days after the second AZD1222 dose. Receptors originate from an adult who received the AZD1222 COVID-19 vaccine.

The chain joins TRBV4-3 to TRBJ2-3; 10 nucleotides align to TRBD2. With 0 bases clipped from V and 3 bases from J, the junction kept 6 bases outside the gene matches. Germline lookup yields CDR1 LGHNA and CDR2 YSLEER. This CDR3 region has 17 residues. This chain's CDR3 is CASSQDLSGGLTDTQYF. The DNA for the CDR3 is TGCGCCAGCAGCCAAGATCTTAGCGGGGGGTTGACAGATACGCAGTATTTT.

The gene calls are TRBV5-4 and TRBJ2-7; D is undetermined. Germline V gene lookup returns CDR1 SGHNT and CDR2 YYREEE (reference sequence). Trimming left V 2 bases short and J 4 bases short, with 10 bases between. This CDR3 contains 13 residues. For the CDR3, the DNA is TGTGCCAGCAGCTTCTTGTTTAGTTACGAGCAGTACTTC. Protein: CASSFLFSYEQYF.

The chain couples TRBV6-5 to TRBJ2-7; D gene uncertain. The CDR3 loop spans 13 amino acids. Between the trimmed V and J ends, which lost 7 bases and 1 base, there was a span of 11 bases. The germline gives CDR1 MNHEY, CDR2 SVGAGI. The chain's CDR3 is CASTPDGSYEQYF. CDR3 nucleotides: TGTGCCAGCACACCAGACGGATCCTACGAGCAGTACTTC.

The genes are TRBV7-9 and TRBJ1-1, with D maybe TRBD1 (6 bases). V was clipped by 2 bases and J by 4 bases, with 14 bases between them. The CDR3 runs to 15 residues. CDR1 is SEHNR and CDR2 is FQNEAQ in the germline V gene (reference sequence). CDR3 region: CASSLLSGAGTEAFF. The CDR3 DNA sequence: TGTGCCAGCAGCTTACTGTCAGGGGCGGGCACTGAAGCTTTCTTT.

The gene calls are TRBV5-1 and TRBJ2-7, with D maybe TRBD2 (6 bases). The CDR3 is 15 amino acids. The germline CDR1 and CDR2 sequences are SGHRS and YFSETQ. The V gene lost 7 bases and the J gene lost 0 bases, with 17 bases spanning the gap. The DNA for the CDR3 is TGCGCCAGCTCCGAAACGGGACTCCGCTCCTACGAGCAGTACTTC. This gives the protein CASSETGLRSYEQYF.

The chain recombines TRBV27 with TRBJ2-1; D gene unclear. This CDR3 contains 13 residues. Germline V gene sequence: CDR1 MNHEY, CDR2 SMNVEV (reference sequence). V dropped 0 bases and J dropped 10 bases, with 10 bases sitting between them. Written as DNA, the CDR3 is TGTGCCAGCAGTTTATCCCGACTTGGAGAGCAGTTCTTC. The encoded protein is CASSLSRLGEQFF.

This sequence joins TRBV2 and TRBJ1-5; D gene ambiguous. This CDR3 contains 16 residues. Germline loops: CDR1 SNHLY, CDR2 FYNNEI. The V end lost 3 bases, the J end lost 1 base, and 13 bases lay between the germline ends. CDR3 in amino acids: CASSDKGIRSNQPQHF. The CDR3 coding sequence is TGTGCCAGCAGTGATAAGGGAATCAGGAGCAATCAGCCCCAGCATTTT.

J is TRBJ1-1 and V is TRBV30, with 12 bases identical to TRBD1. V lost 1 base and J lost 4; bases outside the gene matches: 4. The length of the CDR3 is 15 residues. Looked up from germline, CDR1 is GTSNPN and CDR2 is SVGIG (reference sequence). CDR3 sequence: CAWSGRDRGRTEAFF. The CDR3 nucleotides are TGTGCCTGGAGTGGTCGGGACAGGGGGCGCACTGAAGCTTTCTTT.

This clone was recorded once. J is TRBJ1-5 and V is TRBV6-5; D is possibly TRBD1 (5 bases). The CDR3 has 15 residues. Looked up from germline, CDR1 is MNHEY and CDR2 is SVGAGI. The ends were cut back, 5 bases at V and 3 bases at J, with 14 bases in the middle. CDR3 residues: CASSLVQGYNQPQHF. The CDR3 region has the DNA TGTGCCAGCAGTCTCGTCCAGGGCTACAATCAGCCCCAGCATTTT.

The chain couples TRBV5-3 to TRBJ1-6; the match to TRBD1 covers 7 bases. TRBV5-3 is noted as an ORF with a role that remains uncertain. This CDR3 contains 17 residues. V was clipped by 3 bases and J by 4 bases; unmatched bases: 10. The CDR3 region has the DNA TGTGCCAGAAGCTCCGCGACAGGGCACCTTTATAATTCACCCCTCCACTTT. Amino acid sequence: CARSSATGHLYNSPLHF.

This chain connects TRBV12-5 to TRBJ1-5; the D gene is possibly TRBD1 (5 bases). CDR3 length: 18 amino acids. V was trimmed by 2 bases and J by 1 base, leaving 18 bases between them. The germline V gene encodes CDR1 LGHNT and CDR2 FRNRAP. The CDR3 bases are TGTGCTAGTGGTTTGAATCGGCTCAGGGAATCAAGCAATCAGCCCCAGCATTTT. It is translated as CASGLNRLRESSNQPQHF.

CDR3 protein: CASSYTGGNGYTF. Here the CDR3 DNA reads TGTGCCAGCAGTTACACAGGGGGAAACGGCTACACCTTC. The V and J genes are TRBV6-6 and TRBJ1-2; TRBD1 matches at 8 bases. The V and J ends lost 2 bases and 8 bases, in that order; junction bases with no gene match: 4. CDR1 MNHNY and CDR2 SVGAGI come from the germline V gene (reference sequence). The CDR3 extends over 13 amino acids.

CDR3 amino acids: CASAFDGAGFDEQFF. CDR3 nucleotide sequence: TGTGCCAGCGCGTTTGACGGCGCTGGGTTCGATGAGCAGTTCTTC. V usage is TRBV2 and J usage is TRBJ2-1; D not resolved. V gave up 8 bases and J gave up 8 bases, with 22 bases separating them. The CDR3 length is 15 residues. Per the germline V gene, CDR1 is SNHLY and CDR2 is FYNNEI.

The V and J genes are TRBV19 and TRBJ1-4; 8 bases line up with TRBD1. After removal of 6 bases from V and 7 bases from J, the junction contained 7 bases not matched to a gene. The CDR3 extends over 14 amino acids. CDR1 and CDR2 (germline): LNHDA, SQIVND (reference sequence). The CDR3 loop is CASSPDRVTEKLFF. CDR3 coding DNA: TGTGCCAGTAGCCCGGACAGGGTGACTGAAAAACTGTTTTTT.

This chain joins TRBV12-3 or TRBV12-4 and TRBJ2-7, with 8 bases fitting TRBD1. V lost 6 bases and J lost 5; bases outside the gene matches: 3. The CDR3 runs 12 residues. This CDR3 is CASSQTGDEQYF. In DNA form, the CDR3 reads TGTGCCAGCAGCCAGACAGGGGACGAGCAGTACTTC.

This clone was seen a few times. The gene calls are TRBV11-2 and TRBJ1-1; D gene unclear. Per germline, CDR1 SGHAT and CDR2 FQNNGV. Trimming cost V 0 bases and J 1 base, with 6 bases left between them. The CDR3 extends over 14 amino acids. The CDR3 DNA is TGTGCCAGCAGCTTAGATCTGGCGAACACTGAAGCTTTCTTT. This encodes CASSLDLANTEAFF.

This chain uses TRBV24-1 with TRBJ1-2; D gene ambiguous. V lost 4 bases and J lost 8, with 7 bases in between. CDR1 KGHDR and CDR2 SFDVKD come from the germline V gene. The CDR3 consists of 11 residues. CDR3 DNA sequence: TGTGCCACCAGTGACCGCTGGGGCTACACCTTC. Translating gives CATSDRWGYTF.

This sequence joins TRBV5-4 and TRBJ2-5; D is ambiguous. Germline V gene lookup returns CDR1 SGHNT and CDR2 YYREEE (reference sequence). V was pared by 4 bases and J by 2 bases, with 15 bases between. The CDR3 spans 15 residues. This CDR3 reads CASSLAPERQETQYF. The CDR3 nucleotides read TGTGCCAGCAGCCTCGCCCCGGAAAGGCAAGAGACCCAGTACTTC.

The chain recombines TRBV9 with TRBJ1-2, with D possibly TRBD1 on 5 matching bases. The CDR3 has 15 residues. The germline V and J ends were trimmed by 3 bases and 5 bases, with 17 bases remaining between them. Germline CDR1 is SGDLS and CDR2 is YYNGEE. The CDR3 DNA follows: TGTGCCAGCAGCGCACATGCTCGGGACGAATATGGCTACACCTTC. It specifies CASSAHARDEYGYTF.

V gene TRBV25-1 combines with J gene TRBJ1-6; unclear D gene. The CDR3 covers 15 residues. V was clipped by 10 bases and J by 7 bases, with 20 bases between them. From germline, CDR1 is MGHDK and CDR2 SYGVNS. CDR3 region: CAIKKTSGVNSPLHF. The CDR3 DNA follows: TGTGCCATTAAAAAAACGTCCGGGGTGAATTCACCCCTCCACTTT.

This chain joins TRBV5-6 and TRBJ2-7, with 9 bases that match TRBD1. This CDR3 region has 14 residues. Per germline, CDR1 SGHDT and CDR2 YYEEEE. With 1 base clipped from V and 3 bases from J, the junction kept 2 bases outside the gene matches. The CDR3 nucleotides are TGTGCCAGCAGCTTGTGGGACAGGGTCTACGAGCAGTACTTC. Its translation: CASSLWDRVYEQYF.

The V gene is TRBV11-2, the J gene TRBJ1-6; D not resolved. There are 14 residues in the CDR3. V lost 2 bases, J lost 7 bases, and 9 bases lay in between. CDR1 SGHAT and CDR2 FQNNGV come from the germline V gene. The CDR3 loop is CASSLSGTNSPLHF. In nucleotides, the CDR3 is TGTGCCAGCAGCTTAAGCGGCACAAATTCACCCCTCCACTTT.

This chain links TRBV18 with TRBJ1-2; the D gene is possibly TRBD1 (6 bases). The germline V gene encodes CDR1 KGHSH and CDR2 LQKENI. V was pared by 3 bases and J by 5 bases, with 16 bases between. CDR3 length: 15 residues. The CDR3 DNA is TGTGCCAGCTCACCGATACTTAGGGGGGTGTATGGCTACACCTTC. Translation gives CASSPILRGVYGYTF.

J is TRBJ1-5 and V is TRBV29-1; no clear D gene. Germline CDR1 and CDR2: SQVTM and ANQGSEA. The germline V and J ends were trimmed by 4 bases and 2 bases, with 9 bases remaining between them. This CDR3 is built from 13 residues. CDR3 DNA: TGCAGCGTTGTCGCGGGCGGCAATCAGCCCCAGCATTTT. It encodes CSVVAGGNQPQHF.

V usage is TRBV5-1 and J usage is TRBJ2-7; TRBD1 aligns across 7 bases. Trimming cost V 4 bases and J 5 bases; bases outside gene matches: 9. Germline CDR1 and CDR2: SGHRS and YFSETQ. The CDR3 is made up of 14 amino acids. CDR3 sequence reads: CASSLGDSTNEQYF. The CDR3 DNA is TGCGCCAGCAGCCTTGGGGACAGTACCAACGAGCAGTACTTC. The variable domain in full, with the rest retrieved from reference TRBV5-1 and TRBJ2-7, is KAGVTQTPRYLIKTRGQQVTLSCSPISGHRSVSWYQQTPGQGLQFLFEYFSETQRNKGNFPGRFSGRQFSNSRSEMNVSTLELGDSALYLCASSLGDSTNEQYFGPGTRLTVT.

This chain uses TRBV5-3 with TRBJ2-1; D is undetermined. TRBV5-3 is filed as an ORF, its function uncertain. There are 11 residues in the CDR3. With 4 bases removed from V and 16 bases from J, the gap between germline ends came to 15 bases. The CDR3 sequence: CARSPGPVLFF. The CDR3 nucleotides are TGTGCCAGAAGCCCTGGACCCGTCCTCTTCTTC.

This rearrangement joins TRBV5-6 to TRBJ1-2, with 8 nucleotides matching TRBD1. V was clipped by 0 bases and J by 7 bases; unmatched bases: 8. Germline CDR1 and CDR2: SGHDT and YYEEEE. The CDR3 has 15 residues. The CDR3: CASSLGSTGVGGYTF. CDR3 coding DNA: TGTGCCAGCAGCTTGGGGTCGACAGGGGTCGGTGGCTACACCTTC. Supplemented by reference TRBV5-6 and TRBJ1-2, the full variable domain reads DAGVTQSPTHLIKTRGQQVTLRCSPKSGHDTVSWYQQALGQGPQFIFQYYEEEERQRGNFPDRFSGHQFPNYSSELNVNALLLGDSALYLCASSLGSTGVGGYTFGSGTRLTVV.

The rearrangement joins TRBV11-1 to TRBJ1-1, with D perhaps matching TRBD1 (5 bases). Per germline, CDR1 SGHAT and CDR2 FQDESV (reference sequence). The CDR3 covers 13 residues. Trimming took 1 base from V and 10 from J, leaving 13 bases between them. The CDR3 DNA sequence: TGTGCCAGCAGCTTAGAGGGGCGACTTTCAGCTTTCTTT. It encodes CASSLEGRLSAFF.

The rearrangement joins TRBV28 to TRBJ1-1; D is unresolved. With 1 base removed from V and 0 bases from J, the gap between germline ends came to 12 bases. Germline V gene sequence: CDR1 MDHEN, CDR2 SYDVKM. This CDR3 is 16 amino acids long. The CDR3 reads CASSLFAGTMNTEAFF. In DNA, the CDR3 is TGTGCCAGCAGTTTATTCGCAGGAACCATGAACACTGAAGCTTTCTTT.

The chain is built from TRBV30 and TRBJ1-5; D not certain. The germline V gene encodes CDR1 GTSNPN and CDR2 SVGIG (reference sequence). Trimming removed 4 bases at V and 0 bases at J, with 7 bases between. The CDR3 runs to 13 residues. CDR3 DNA sequence: TGTGCCTGGACAGAGCATAGCAATCAGCCCCAGCATTTT. Protein product: CAWTEHSNQPQHF.

The V gene is TRBV2, the J gene TRBJ1-5; the match to TRBD1 covers 9 bases. This CDR3 region has 13 residues. After removal of 10 bases from V and 7 bases from J, the junction contained 8 bases not matched to a gene. Germline assignment: CDR1 SNHLY and CDR2 FYNNEI. CDR3 in DNA: TGTGCCACCCGGGACAGGGCTTCCCAGCCCCAGCATTTT. The encoded protein is CATRDRASQPQHF. Filled out from reference TRBV2 and TRBJ1-5, the complete variable domain reads EPEVTQTPSHQVTQMGQEVILRCVPISNHLYFYWYRQILGQKVEFLVSFYNNEISEKSEIFDDQFSVERPDGSNFTLKIRSTKLEDSAMYFCATRDRASQPQHFGDGTRLSIL.